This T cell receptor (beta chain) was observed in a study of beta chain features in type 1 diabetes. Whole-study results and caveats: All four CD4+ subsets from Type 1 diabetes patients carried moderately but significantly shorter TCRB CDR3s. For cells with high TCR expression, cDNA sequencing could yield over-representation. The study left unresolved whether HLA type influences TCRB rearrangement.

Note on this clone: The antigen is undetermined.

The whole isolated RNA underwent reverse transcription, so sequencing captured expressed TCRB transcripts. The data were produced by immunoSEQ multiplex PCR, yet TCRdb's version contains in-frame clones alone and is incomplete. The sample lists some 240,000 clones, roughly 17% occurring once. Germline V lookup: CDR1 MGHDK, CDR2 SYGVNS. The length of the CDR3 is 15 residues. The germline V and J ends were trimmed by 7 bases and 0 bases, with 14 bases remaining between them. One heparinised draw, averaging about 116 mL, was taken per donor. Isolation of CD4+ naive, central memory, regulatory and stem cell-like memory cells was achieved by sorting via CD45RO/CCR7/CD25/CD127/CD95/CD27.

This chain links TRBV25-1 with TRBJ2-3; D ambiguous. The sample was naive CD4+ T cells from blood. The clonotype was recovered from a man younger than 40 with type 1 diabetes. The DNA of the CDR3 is TGTGCCAGCACCCGAGCTGGGTCTAGCACAGATACGCAGTATTTT. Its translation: CASTRAGSSTDTQYF.